A selection of T cell receptor beta chains follows, all from one sample in a study of T cell responses to AZD1222 COVID-19 vaccine. Some clones are missing from TCRdb's copy, which holds only in-frame ones; the method was immunoSEQ multiplex PCR. The sample shows around 220,000 clones, approximately 94% of them seen only once. Sequencing used peripheral blood, obtained 28 days after the second dose of the MenACWY control vaccine. Receptors were obtained from an adult who received the MenACWY meningococcal vaccine as a control. Each CDR3 is given with its conserved first and last residue. The order of the fields is D gene, J gene, V gene, clone size, CDR3 DNA, CDR3 protein. The D gene is left open where the match is weak. The listing skips clone size in some rows; elsewhere it reads once, few, many or a size class.

NA	TRBJ1-1	TRBV7-8	NA	TGTGCCAGCAGCTTAGTGCGGGGGGCTTTGAACACTGAAGCTTTCTTT	CASSLVRGALNTEAFF
NA	TRBJ2-7	TRBV9	NA	TGTGCCAGCAGCCCCCGAGGTGTCGGACGGTACGAGCAGTACTTC	CASSPRGVGRYEQYF
NA	TRBJ2-7	TRBV10-1	NA	TGCGCCAGTTTGATGGGGGCCCGGGGGGTAGCGGGTGACTACGAGCAGTACTTC	CASLMGARGVAGDYEQYF
TRBD1	TRBJ2-3	TRBV9	NA	TGTGCCAGCAGCGTCTCTTGGACAGGGAGATCAGATACGCAGTATTTT	CASSVSWTGRSDTQYF
TRBD2	TRBJ2-1	TRBV27	NA	TGTGCCAGCAGAACCGGGACTAGCGGGAGTTCCTACAATGAGCAGTTCTTC	CASRTGTSGSSYNEQFF
NA	TRBJ2-5	TRBV5-1	NA	TGCGCCAGCAGCTTATATAGCGGCCCCGCGAGGCAAGAGACCCAGTACTTC	CASSLYSGPARQETQYF
TRBD2	TRBJ2-5	TRBV5-1	NA	TGCGCCAGCAGCCCCCGGGGCACGGGAAGGGTAGCGGGATTGGGAGAGACCCAGTACTTC	CASSPRGTGRVAGLGETQYF
NA	TRBJ2-5	TRBV7-2	NA	TGTGCCAGCAGCTTATATCAGGGGGAGACCCAGTACTTC	CASSLYQGETQYF
NA	TRBJ2-3	TRBV7-2	NA	TGTGCCAGCAGCTTCGGCCTAGGTTCAGATACGCAGTATTTT	CASSFGLGSDTQYF
NA	TRBJ1-2	TRBV30	NA	TGTGCCTGGTCGGGGCAGGGGAAGGGAGGCTACACCTTC	CAWSGQGKGGYTF
NA	TRBJ2-7	TRBV28	once	TGTGCCACGCCGACCGGGACTCTCAACTACGAGCAGTACTTC	CATPTGTLNYEQYF
TRBD2	TRBJ2-1	TRBV11-2	NA	TGTGCCAGCAGCGCACCCGGGACTAGGGGTTACAATGAGCAGTTCTTC	CASSAPGTRGYNEQFF
TRBD2	TRBJ2-1	TRBV7-7	few	TGTGCTAGCAGCCCGAGCGGGAGCTCCTACAATGAGCAGTTCTTC	CASSPSGSSYNEQFF
NA	TRBJ2-6	TRBV28	NA	TGTGCCAGCAGTCCGATGGGGATAACTGGGGCCAACGTCCTGACTTTC	CASSPMGITGANVLTF
TRBD2	TRBJ2-3	TRBV11-3	NA	TGTGCCAGCAGCCCCACCCCTGGGGGGGTGAGGTATTTT	CASSPTPGGVRYF
NA	TRBJ1-4	TRBV19	NA	TGTGCCAGTAGTAGCAGGGGTGGCGAAAAACTGTTTTTT	CASSSRGGEKLFF
NA	TRBJ2-4	TRBV21-1	NA	TGTGCCAGCGTCCCAGGCGGACGGCGTGCAATAGCCAAAAACATTCAGTACTTC	CASVPGGRRAIAKNIQYF
TRBD2	TRBJ2-3	TRBV5-1	NA	TGCGCCAGCAGCTTGTCTAGCGGGAGGCGAAATACGCAGTATTTT	CASSLSSGRRNTQYF
NA	TRBJ1-3	TRBV28	NA	TGTGCCAGCAGGACTGACACCTATTCTGGAAACACCATATATTTT	CASRTDTYSGNTIYF
TRBD1	TRBJ1-2	TRBV4-2	NA	TGTGCCAGCAGCCAAGATAGGGGGCAGGGCGGCTACACCTTC	CASSQDRGQGGYTF
NA	TRBJ2-7	TRBV14	NA	TGTGCCAGCAGCCCCGTGAGGGGGGTAAACCTACGCGAGCAGTACTTC	CASSPVRGVNLREQYF
TRBD1	TRBJ2-7	TRBV3-1/TRBV3-2	NA	TGTGCCAGCAGCCAAGTCGGTACAGGGGCGGCCTACGAGCAGTACTTC	CASSQVGTGAAYEQYF
NA	TRBJ2-2	TRBV6-1	NA	TGTGCCAGCAGTGAAGGTGGGGGGACCGGGGAGCTGTTTTTT	CASSEGGGTGELFF
TRBD1	TRBJ1-6	TRBV7-8	NA	TGTGCCAGCAGCTTTCCGGGACAGGGGAATTCACCCCTCCACTTT	CASSFPGQGNSPLHF
TRBD1	TRBJ1-1	TRBV6-5	NA	TGTGCCAGCAGTTGGACAGGGAGGAACACTGAAGCTTTCTTT	CASSWTGRNTEAFF
TRBD2	TRBJ2-1	TRBV7-2	NA	TGTGCCAGCAGATCTAGCGGGAGGAAGTACAATGAGCAGTTCTTC	CASRSSGRKYNEQFF
NA	TRBJ1-1	TRBV28	NA	TGTGCCAGCAGTTTGAAACGAAACACTGAAGCTTTCTTT	CASSLKRNTEAFF
TRBD2	TRBJ2-3	TRBV27	NA	TGTGCCAGCAGAGTAGCGGGGGCCTCGGGGGATACGCAGTATTTT	CASRVAGASGDTQYF
TRBD1	TRBJ1-1	TRBV30	NA	TGTGCCTGGAGTAACCGGGACAGGGGGAATACTGAAGCTTTCTTT	CAWSNRDRGNTEAFF
NA	TRBJ1-2	TRBV6-5	NA	TGTGCCAGCAGTTACTCGAGGGACGATAGGTGCACCTTC	CASSYSRDDRCTF
NA	TRBJ1-6	TRBV7-3	NA	TGTGCCAGCAGCTCCTCACCCACCGGGACCAATTCACCCCTCCACTTT	CASSSSPTGTNSPLHF
NA	TRBJ2-3	TRBV7-2	NA	TGTGCCAGCAGCTTAACATTCGGGGCGGGCTTTAGCACAGATACGCAGTATTTT	CASSLTFGAGFSTDTQYF
TRBD1	TRBJ2-7	TRBV9	NA	TGTGCCAGCAGCCAGGGGGCCCAAAGCTCCTACGAGCAGTACTTC	CASSQGAQSSYEQYF
NA	TRBJ1-4	TRBV30	NA	TGTGCCTGGAGCGCGACGGGTGAAAAACTGTTTTTT	CAWSATGEKLFF
TRBD1	TRBJ1-1	TRBV5-5	NA	TGTGCCAGCAGCTTGTTGCAGGGGGCGAACACTGAAGCTTTCTTT	CASSLLQGANTEAFF
NA	TRBJ1-6	TRBV7-8	NA	TGTGCCAGCAGCCGAGAACAGGGCGGTCAGTACGGTTCACCCCTCCACTTT	CASSREQGGQYGSPLHF
NA	TRBJ2-1	TRBV15	NA	TGTGCCACCAGCAGAAACCTAGCCGCGCGCAATGAGCAGTTCTTC	CATSRNLAARNEQFF
NA	TRBJ2-3	TRBV15	NA	TGTGCCACCAGAGGGAAACAGGGTCTTCCGCAGTACGATACGCAGTATTTT	CATRGKQGLPQYDTQYF
TRBD2	TRBJ2-2	TRBV4-2	NA	TGTGCCAGCAGCCAAGAGGCTAGCGGGGGGGCCGGGGAGCTGTTTTTT	CASSQEASGGAGELFF
NA	TRBJ2-5	TRBV5-5	NA	TGTGCCAGCAGGATAAGTCCACGGGAAGAGACCCAGTACTTC	CASRISPREETQYF
NA	TRBJ2-2	TRBV28	NA	TGTGCCAGCAGCCTCCCGCGGGTTGGACCGAACACCGGGGAGCTGTTTTTT	CASSLPRVGPNTGELFF
NA	TRBJ2-7	TRBV18	NA	TGTGCCAGCTCACCAGGGGGCCCCTACGAGCAGTACTTC	CASSPGGPYEQYF
TRBD2	TRBJ2-3	TRBV5-6	NA	TGTGCCAGCAGCTCAACTAGCGGGGAAACAGATACGCAGTATTTT	CASSSTSGETDTQYF
TRBD1	TRBJ2-7	TRBV9	NA	TGTGCCAGCAGCGTGGGACAGGGGCCCTCCTACGAGCAGTACTTC	CASSVGQGPSYEQYF
NA	TRBJ2-1	TRBV7-2	NA	TGTGCCAGCAGCTTAATCGCCTGGAGTAACAATGAGCAGTTCTTC	CASSLIAWSNNEQFF
TRBD1	TRBJ2-5	TRBV7-8	NA	TGTGCCAGCAGCTCGGGACAGGGGAGAGAGACCCAGTACTTC	CASSSGQGRETQYF
NA	TRBJ1-6	TRBV5-5	NA	TGTGCCAGCAGCTTGGTCGGGGGAGGGAATTCACCCCTCCACTTT	CASSLVGGGNSPLHF
TRBD1	TRBJ2-5	TRBV7-9	NA	TGTGCCAGCAGCTACACAGGGGGCCTAGAGACCCAGTACTTC	CASSYTGGLETQYF
NA	TRBJ1-4	TRBV10-3	NA	TGTGCCATCAGTGAGTTTCCTCCCGGGGGGAGCGGTGAAAAACTGTTTTTT	CAISEFPPGGSGEKLFF
TRBD1	TRBJ1-1	TRBV27	NA	TGTGCCAGCAGTTTATCGCTCAGGGGGCCCACTGAAGCTTTCTTT	CASSLSLRGPTEAFF
TRBD2	TRBJ2-1	TRBV10-3	NA	TGTGCCCTCGGTGGGCCCTCTACTAGCGGGACTGACAATGAGCAGTTCTTC	CALGGPSTSGTDNEQFF
NA	TRBJ1-5	TRBV7-9	once	TGTGCCAGCAGCCGCGGGGCTTATCAGCCCCAGCATTTT	CASSRGAYQPQHF
TRBD2	TRBJ2-3	TRBV28	NA	TGTGCCAGTAGCGGGAGCGACACAGATACGCAGTATTTT	CASSGSDTDTQYF
NA	TRBJ2-3	TRBV24-1	NA	TGTGCCACCAGTGACACGAACGGAGGGAGTGGGGATACGCAGTATTTT	CATSDTNGGSGDTQYF
TRBD1	TRBJ1-2	TRBV7-2	NA	TGTGCCAGCAGCTTTCGGGGACAGGGGGCGCACGGCTACACCTTC	CASSFRGQGAHGYTF
NA	TRBJ1-2	TRBV28	NA	TGTGCCAGCAGGCGATCGAGAAACTATGGCTACACCTTC	CASRRSRNYGYTF
TRBD1	TRBJ1-6	TRBV6-5	once	TGTGCCAGCAGGGACAGGGTAGATTCACCCCTCCACTTT	CASRDRVDSPLHF
TRBD1	TRBJ1-2	TRBV28	NA	TGTGCCAGCAGTCCCTCCGGACAGGGCCTATACTATGGCTACACCTTC	CASSPSGQGLYYGYTF